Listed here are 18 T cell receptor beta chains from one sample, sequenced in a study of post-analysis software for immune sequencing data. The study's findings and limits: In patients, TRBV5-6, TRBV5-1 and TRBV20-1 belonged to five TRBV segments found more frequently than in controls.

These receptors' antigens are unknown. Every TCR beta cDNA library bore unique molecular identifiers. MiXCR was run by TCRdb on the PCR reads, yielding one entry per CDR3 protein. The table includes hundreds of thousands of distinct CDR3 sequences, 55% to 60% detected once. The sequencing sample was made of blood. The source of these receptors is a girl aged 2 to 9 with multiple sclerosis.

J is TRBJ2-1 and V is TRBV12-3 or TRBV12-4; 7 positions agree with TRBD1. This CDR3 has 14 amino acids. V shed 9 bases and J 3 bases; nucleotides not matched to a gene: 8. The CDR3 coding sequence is TGTGCCAGTCGAGAGGGACAGAGCTACAATGAGCAGTTCTTC. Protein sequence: CASREGQSYNEQFF.

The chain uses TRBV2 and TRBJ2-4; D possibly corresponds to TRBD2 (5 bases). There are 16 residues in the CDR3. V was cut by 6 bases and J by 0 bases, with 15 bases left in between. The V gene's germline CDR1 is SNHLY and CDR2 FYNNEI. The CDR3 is CASSSGILIAKNIQYF. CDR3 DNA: TGTGCCAGCAGCTCGGGGATACTGATAGCCAAAAACATTCAGTACTTC.

The CDR3 region is CASSLMGETDTQYF. DNA of the CDR3: TGTGCCAGCAGTTTGATGGGGGAGACAGATACGCAGTATTTT. The rearrangement joins TRBV6-2 or TRBV6-3 to TRBJ2-3; the D gene could be TRBD1 or TRBD2 (5 bases each). Between the trimmed V and J ends, which lost 4 bases and 3 bases, there was a span of 11 bases. The CDR3 spans 14 residues. Germline loops: CDR1 MNHEY, CDR2 SVGEGT.

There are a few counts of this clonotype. The CDR3 loop reads CGTDTQYF. The CDR3 DNA sequence: TGCGGCACAGATACGCAGTATTTT. J is TRBJ2-3 and V is TRBV29-1; unclear D gene. This CDR3 is 8 amino acids long. The germline V gene has CDR1 SQVTM and CDR2 ANQGSEA.

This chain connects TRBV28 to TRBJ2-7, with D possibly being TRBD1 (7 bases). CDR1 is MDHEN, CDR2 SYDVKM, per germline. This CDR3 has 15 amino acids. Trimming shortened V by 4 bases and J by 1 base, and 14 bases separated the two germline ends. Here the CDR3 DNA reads TGTGCCAGCAGTTGGGTGCAGGGGGGTTCCTACGAGCAGTACTTC. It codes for CASSWVQGGSYEQYF.

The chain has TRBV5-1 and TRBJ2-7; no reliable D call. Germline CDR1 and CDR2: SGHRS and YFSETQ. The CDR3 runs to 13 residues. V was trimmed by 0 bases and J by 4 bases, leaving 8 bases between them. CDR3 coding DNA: TGCGCCAGCAGCTTGGATGTGCAGTACGAGCAGTACTTC. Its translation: CASSLDVQYEQYF.

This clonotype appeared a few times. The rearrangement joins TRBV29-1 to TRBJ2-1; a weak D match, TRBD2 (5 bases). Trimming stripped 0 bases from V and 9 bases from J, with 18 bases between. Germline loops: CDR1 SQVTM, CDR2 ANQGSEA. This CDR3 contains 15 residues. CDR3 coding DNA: TGCAGCGTTGAAGATCGAGGGCTGAATTCTGGTGAGCAGTTCTTC. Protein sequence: CSVEDRGLNSGEQFF.

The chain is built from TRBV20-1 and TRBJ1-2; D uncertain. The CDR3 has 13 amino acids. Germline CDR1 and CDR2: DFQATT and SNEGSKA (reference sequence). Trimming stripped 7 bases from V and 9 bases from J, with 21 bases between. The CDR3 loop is CSVPTGSSDRYTF. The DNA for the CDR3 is TGCAGTGTCCCGACGGGGTCCTCGGATCGCTACACCTTC.

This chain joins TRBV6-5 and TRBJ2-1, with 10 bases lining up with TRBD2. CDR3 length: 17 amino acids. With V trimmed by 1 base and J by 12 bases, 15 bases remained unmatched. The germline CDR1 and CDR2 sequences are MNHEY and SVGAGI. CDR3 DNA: TGTGCCAGCAGTTACTTCTCCCCAGCGGGAGGGCCATGGGGGCAGTTCTTC. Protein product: CASSYFSPAGGPWGQFF.

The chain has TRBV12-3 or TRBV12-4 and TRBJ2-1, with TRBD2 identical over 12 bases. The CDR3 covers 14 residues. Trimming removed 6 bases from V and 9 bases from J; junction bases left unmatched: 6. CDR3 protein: CASRKPTSGSEQFF. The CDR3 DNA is TGTGCCAGCAGAAAACCGACTAGCGGGAGTGAGCAGTTCTTC.

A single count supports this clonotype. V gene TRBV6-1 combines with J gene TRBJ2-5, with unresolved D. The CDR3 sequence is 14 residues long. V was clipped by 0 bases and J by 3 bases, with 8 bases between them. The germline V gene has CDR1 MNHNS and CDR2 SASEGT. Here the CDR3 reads CASSEAMTEETQYF. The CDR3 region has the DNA TGTGCCAGCAGTGAAGCGATGACTGAAGAGACCCAGTACTTC.

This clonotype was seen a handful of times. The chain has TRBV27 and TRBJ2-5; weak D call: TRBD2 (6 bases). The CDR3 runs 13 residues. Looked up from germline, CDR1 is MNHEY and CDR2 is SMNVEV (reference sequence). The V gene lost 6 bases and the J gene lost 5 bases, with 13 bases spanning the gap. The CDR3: CASSTGLLETQYF. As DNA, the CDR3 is TGTGCCAGCAGCACGGGACTCCTGGAGACCCAGTACTTC.

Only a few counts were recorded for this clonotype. CDR3 DNA sequence: TGTGCCAGCAGCTTTGGGGATAATGAGCAGTTCTTC. This gives the protein CASSFGDNEQFF. V is TRBV11-3 and J is TRBJ2-1; the D is unclear. This CDR3 has 12 residues. Per the germline V gene, CDR1 is SGHNT and CDR2 is YENEEA. The germline V and J ends were trimmed by 3 bases and 7 bases, with 7 bases remaining between them.

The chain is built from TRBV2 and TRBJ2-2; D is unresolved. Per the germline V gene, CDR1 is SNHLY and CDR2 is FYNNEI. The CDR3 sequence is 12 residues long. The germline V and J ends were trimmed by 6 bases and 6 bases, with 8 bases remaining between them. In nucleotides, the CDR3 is TGTGCCAGCAGGGTCCAGGCCGGGGAGCTGTTTTTT. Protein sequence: CASRVQAGELFF.

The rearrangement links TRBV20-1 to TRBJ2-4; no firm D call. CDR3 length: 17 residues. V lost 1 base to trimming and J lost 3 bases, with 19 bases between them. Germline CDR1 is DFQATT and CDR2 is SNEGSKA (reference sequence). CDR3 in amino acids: CSARVGSYGDGKNIQYF. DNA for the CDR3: TGCAGTGCTAGAGTTGGCAGCTATGGCGATGGCAAAAACATTCAGTACTTC.

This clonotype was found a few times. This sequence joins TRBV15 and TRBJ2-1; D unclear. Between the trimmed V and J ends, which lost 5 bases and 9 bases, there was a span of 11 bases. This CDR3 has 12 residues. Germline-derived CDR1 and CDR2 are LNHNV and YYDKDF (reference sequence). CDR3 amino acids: CATSPVGSEQFF. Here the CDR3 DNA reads TGTGCCACCAGCCCCGTGGGTTCTGAGCAGTTCTTC.

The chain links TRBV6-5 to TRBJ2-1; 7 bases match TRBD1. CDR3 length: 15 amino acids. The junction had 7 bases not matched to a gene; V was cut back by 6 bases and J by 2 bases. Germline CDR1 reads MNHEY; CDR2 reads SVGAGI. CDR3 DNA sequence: TGTGCCAGCAGAGCCATCACAGGGGCCTACAATGAGCAGTTCTTC. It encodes CASRAITGAYNEQFF.

CDR3: CASSRILSQGLHSSYNEQFF. The DNA of the CDR3 is TGTGCCAGCAGCCGAATCCTGAGCCAGGGTCTTCACAGCTCCTACAATGAGCAGTTCTTC. The rearrangement joins TRBV14 to TRBJ2-1, with D possibly TRBD1 on 5 matching bases. CDR3 length: 20 amino acids. Germline V gives CDR1 SGHDN, CDR2 FVKESK. V lost 4 bases and J 0 bases, leaving 25 bases between the germline ends. Full variable domain (rest looked up from reference TRBV14 and TRBJ2-1): EAGVTQFPSHSVIEKGQTVTLRCDPISGHDNLYWYRRVMGKEIKFLLHFVKESKQDESGMPNNRFLAERTGGTYSTLKVQPAELEDSGVYFCASSRILSQGLHSSYNEQFFGPGTRLTVL.